Reported below is one T cell receptor (beta chain). Its matching antigen is unknown. The junction shows a germline mismatch at one end, possibly a read error. Amplification by 5'RACE using constant-segment primers produced TCR alpha and TCR beta cDNA libraries that carried sample barcodes and UMIs. TCRdb ran MiXCR on the 5' RACE reads and lists one entry per CDR3 protein. The sample has approximately 400,000 distinct CDR3 sequences, more than 15% seen once. This record comes from a study of T-cell memory formation after mild COVID-19. At the level of the study: TCR clusters were mostly confined to one donor each. Study-wide findings and caveats: Memory cells collected pre-infection included some clones that later responded, suggesting cross-reactive memory joined. Whereas later expanders leaned CD4+, clones contracting day 15 to 85 showed a balanced CD4/CD8 makeup.

This CDR3 is built from 12 residues. Germline CDR1 and CDR2: MNHEY and SVGEGT. The J gene is TRBJ2-4, the V gene TRBV6-2 or TRBV6-3; 8 positions agree with TRBD1. The TCR comes from a man between 18 and 29 years old who had mild COVID-19 (a few samples of this study predate the infection). Cell type and time point are not known. Sequencing was done on a sample of PBMCs or a T cell subset sorted from them (not recorded which). The CDR3 is CASSYRRTGLDF. In DNA, the CDR3 is TGTGCCAGCAGTTACCGAAGGACAGGGTTGGACTTC.